What follows are 14 T cell receptor beta chains derived from one specimen sequenced in a study of T cells in Graves' hyperthyroidism and ophthalmopathy. RNA transcripts provided the source from which TCR beta CDR3 regions were amplified. With the HTBI primer set, the TCR CDR3 went through a first round of RT-PCR. From the multiplex PCR reads, TCRdb called clonotypes with MiXCR, one entry per CDR3 protein. The sample includes some 460,000 distinct CDR3 sequences, 15% to 18% of them seen just once. The specimen was blood. All receptors come from a woman aged 18-29 years with Graves' hyperthyroidism.

Details on this clonotype: This may arise from a read error, as a much more abundant clone is one base away. The chain combines TRBV2 with TRBJ1-4; a possible D gene is TRBD1 (6 bases). V was clipped by 5 bases and J by 7 bases, with 11 bases between them. This CDR3 comprises 13 residues. Germline V gene sequence: CDR1 SNHLY, CDR2 FYNNEI. The CDR3 sequence is CASSTQGSEKLFF. In DNA form, the CDR3 reads TGTGCCAGCAGTACACAGGGCAGTGAAAAACTGTTTTTT.

This clonotype has ten or more counts. This chain connects TRBV6-1 to TRBJ1-5; a possible D gene is TRBD1 (6 bases). Deletions cut 0 bases from V and 5 bases from J, with 17 bases between. This CDR3 has 17 residues. In germline, CDR1 is MNHNS, CDR2 SASEGT. CDR3 in amino acids: CASSEARRGTLDQPQHF. CDR3 sequence (DNA): TGTGCCAGCAGTGAAGCACGTAGGGGGACCCTGGATCAGCCCCAGCATTTT.

The chain joins TRBV28 to TRBJ2-5; D is uncertain. The CDR3 consists of 15 residues. Per germline, CDR1 MDHEN and CDR2 SYDVKM. Trimming removed 3 bases from V and 1 base from J, with 12 bases in between. The DNA of the CDR3 is TGTGCCAGCAGTTTCGGCGGCAGACGCCAAGAGACCCAGTACTTC. Translation: CASSFGGRRQETQYF.

This clonotype was found many times. The rearrangement links TRBV28 to TRBJ1-2; 10 bases are shared with TRBD1. The ends lost 5 bases at V and 2 bases at J; junction bases unmatched: 11. Germline assignment: CDR1 MDHEN and CDR2 SYDVKM. The CDR3 has 17 amino acids. CDR3 sequence (DNA): TGTGCCAGCAGTACGACCGGGACAGGGGTTTCCAACTATGGCTACACCTTC. Its protein product is CASSTTGTGVSNYGYTF.

This clonotype was detected many times. The chain has TRBV2 and TRBJ1-1; TRBD1 aligns across 12 bases. This CDR3 region has 15 residues. V lost 10 bases and J lost 4; bases outside the gene matches: 10. Germline V gives CDR1 SNHLY, CDR2 FYNNEI. The CDR3 coding sequence is TGTGCCAACTTGGGGACAGGGGGCGCGGGCACTGAAGCTTTCTTT. Translated, it gives CANLGTGGAGTEAFF.

V usage is TRBV12-3 or TRBV12-4 and J usage is TRBJ1-1, with 7 bases identical to TRBD1. The CDR3 has 14 amino acids. Germline trimming cut 6 bases from V and 8 bases from J; bases unmatched to any gene: 12. CDR3 loop: CASRSPGTEKEAFF. CDR3 coding DNA: TGTGCCAGCAGGTCTCCGGGGACAGAGAAAGAAGCTTTCTTT.

To note about this clonotype: A much larger clone sits a single nucleotide away, making a read error possible. The chain carries TRBV6-2 or TRBV6-3 and TRBJ2-2, with no clear D. Germline V gene lookup returns CDR1 MNHEY and CDR2 SVGEGT. The CDR3 contains 16 residues. V lost 1 base to trimming and J lost 2 bases, with 11 bases between them. This chain's CDR3 is CASSYYPRVNTGELFF. The CDR3 coding sequence is TGTGCCAGCAGTTACTACCCTAGGGTAAACACCGGGGAGCTGTTTTTT.

In this sample, this clonotype turned up many times. V usage is TRBV4-1 and J usage is TRBJ1-2, with 8 positions matching TRBD1. Trimming cost V 3 bases and J 3 bases; bases outside gene matches: 3. The CDR3 has 14 residues. Germline V CDR1 and CDR2: MGHRA, YSYEKL. The CDR3 is CASSQDRVDYGYTF. CDR3 coding DNA: TGCGCCAGCAGCCAGGACAGGGTTGACTATGGCTACACCTTC.

In this sample, this clonotype turned up many times. V is TRBV18 and J is TRBJ1-4, with no clear D. Trimming cost V 6 bases and J 3 bases, with 8 bases left between them. Looked up from germline, CDR1 is KGHSH and CDR2 is LQKENI. This CDR3 region has 13 residues. CDR3 DNA sequence: TGTGCCAGCTCTTTCAGCCCTAATGAAAAACTGTTTTTT. It yields the protein CASSFSPNEKLFF. Supplemented by reference TRBV18 and TRBJ1-4, the full variable domain reads NAGVMQNPRHLVRRRGQEARLRCSPMKGHSHVYWYRQLPEEGLKFMVYLQKENIIDESGMPKERFSAEFPKEGPSILRIQQVVRGDSAAYFCASSFSPNEKLFFGSGTQLSVL.

V gene TRBV5-6 combines with J gene TRBJ1-2; the D gene is possibly TRBD1 (6 bases). CDR1 SGHDT and CDR2 YYEEEE come from the germline V gene. This CDR3 is built from 15 residues. Deletions cut 2 bases from V and 3 bases from J, with 14 bases between. The CDR3 loop is CASSFQYRVDYGYTF. For the CDR3, the DNA is TGTGCCAGCAGCTTCCAGTACAGGGTTGACTATGGCTACACCTTC.

The chain uses TRBV6-2 or TRBV6-3 and TRBJ2-1, with D tentatively TRBD2 (5 bases). Germline values: CDR1 MNHEY, CDR2 SVGEGT. This CDR3 contains 12 residues. V dropped 5 bases and J dropped 6 bases, with 8 bases sitting between them. The CDR3 spells CASSAGGNEQFF. The CDR3 DNA follows: TGTGCCAGCAGTGCGGGCGGCAATGAGCAGTTCTTC.

This clonotype was seen at least ten times. The chain links TRBV28 to TRBJ2-7; D not certain. The CDR3 is made up of 16 amino acids. Germline V gene sequence: CDR1 MDHEN, CDR2 SYDVKM. V dropped 5 bases and J dropped 1 base, with 18 bases sitting between them. CDR3 loop: CASSRSRTEPSYEQYF. CDR3 nucleotides: TGTGCCAGCAGTCGCTCCCGCACAGAGCCGTCCTACGAGCAGTACTTC.

Ten or more counts support this clonotype. This rearrangement joins TRBV7-9 to TRBJ1-2, with a tentative D call TRBD1 (6 bases). Germline CDR1 SEHNR, CDR2 FQNEAQ (reference sequence). CDR3 length equals 14 residues. Trimming cost V 3 bases and J 4 bases, with 12 bases left between them. In DNA, the CDR3 is TGTGCCAGCAGCTTCCAGGGGCCACGCTATGGCTACACCTTC. Encoded protein: CASSFQGPRYGYTF.

This clonotype turned up a few times. A much more abundant neighbour one base away suggests this may be a read error. The rearrangement links TRBV27 to TRBJ1-2, with a possible D match to TRBD1 (5 bases). The germline V gene has CDR1 MNHEY and CDR2 SMNVEV (reference sequence). CDR3 size: 14 residues. The CDR3 region is CTSSWQGVFYGYTF. DNA for the CDR3: TGTACCAGCAGTTGGCAGGGAGTATTCTATGGCTACACCTTC.